The 17 T cell receptor beta chains listed next were all sequenced from one sample in a study. One entry per CDR3 protein results from TCRdb running MiXCR on the 5' RACE reads. The data hold around 44,000 distinct CDR3 sequences, with roughly 30% observed a single time. The material sequenced was tumor-infiltrating memory CD4+ T cells sorted from the breast tumor. Subset of the sample: memory CD4+ T cells, CD4+CD45RO+CD25-. These TCRs come from a female donor with breast cancer.

This clonotype has only a few counts. Here the CDR3 reads CASTIGGLSNQPQHF. CDR3 nucleotide sequence: TGTGCCAGCACTATAGGGGGCTTGAGCAATCAGCCCCAGCATTTT. This chain links TRBV28 with TRBJ1-5; 7 bases line up with TRBD1. Germline trimming cut 7 bases from V and 1 base from J; bases unmatched to any gene: 7. Germline V gives CDR1 MDHEN, CDR2 SYDVKM. The CDR3 contains 15 residues.

V gene TRBV6-2 or TRBV6-3 combines with J gene TRBJ1-2; possibly TRBD1 for D (5 bases). The CDR3 has 14 amino acids. Trimming left V 0 bases short and J 0 bases short, with 5 bases between. Germline CDR1 and CDR2: MNHEY and SVGEGT. The CDR3 here is CASSYSGANYGYTF. The CDR3 nucleotides are TGTGCCAGCAGTTACTCGGGGGCTAACTATGGCTACACCTTC.

This clonotype was recorded a few times. The chain combines TRBV12-3 or TRBV12-4 with TRBJ2-7, with 9 nucleotides matching TRBD2. This CDR3 contains 17 residues. After removal of 0 bases from V and 0 bases from J, the junction contained 6 bases not matched to a gene. CDR3 residues: CASSLAPAGGFSYEQYF. Written as DNA, the CDR3 is TGTGCCAGCAGTTTAGCCCCGGCGGGAGGGTTCTCCTACGAGCAGTACTTC.

This clonotype occurred a few times. V and J are TRBV4-1 and TRBJ1-1; no firm D call. The germline CDR1 and CDR2 sequences are MGHRA and YSYEKL. The CDR3 sequence is 12 residues long. The V and J ends lost 4 bases and 3 bases respectively, with 6 bases between them. CDR3 loop: CASSRGDTEAFF. For the CDR3, the DNA is TGCGCCAGCAGCCGGGGAGACACTGAAGCTTTCTTT.

This clonotype has a handful of counts. The CDR3 region is CATRPLANTDTQYF. Written as DNA, the CDR3 is TGTGCCACCCGACCACTGGCGAACACAGATACGCAGTATTTT. V is TRBV12-3 or TRBV12-4 and J is TRBJ2-3; D is undetermined. This CDR3 has 14 amino acids. Trimming took off 10 bases at V and 2 bases at J, with 16 bases between the two ends.

In its sample, this clonotype was seen many times. The chain combines TRBV6-1 with TRBJ2-2, with D perhaps TRBD1 or TRBD2 (6 bases each). V was shortened by 4 bases and J by 4 bases, with 10 bases between the two germline ends. The V gene's germline CDR1 is MNHNS and CDR2 SASEGT. The CDR3 covers 14 residues. The CDR3, as DNA: TGTGCCAGCAGTGTAAGGGGGGCCACCGGGGAGCTGTTTTTT. This translates into CASSVRGATGELFF.

The chain links TRBV27 to TRBJ2-2; 8 bases fit TRBD2. There are 16 residues in the CDR3. Germline values: CDR1 MNHEY, CDR2 SMNVEV (reference sequence). The trim removed 5 bases at V and 0 bases at J, leaving 5 bases unmatched. CDR3 DNA sequence: TGTGCCAGCAGTAGGCTAGCGGGCCCGAACACCGGGGAGCTGTTTTTT. Its translation is CASSRLAGPNTGELFF.

CDR3 loop: CSARVGGQPQHF. The CDR3 bases are TGCAGTGCTAGAGTCGGGGGGCAGCCCCAGCATTTT. The chain uses TRBV20-1 and TRBJ1-5; maybe TRBD1 (5 bases). Germline lookup yields CDR1 DFQATT and CDR2 SNEGSKA (reference sequence). The CDR3 is 12 residues long. The V end was cut by 1 base, the J end by 7 bases, with 8 bases between.

The rearrangement joins TRBV27 to TRBJ2-5, with D perhaps matching TRBD1 (5 bases). Trimming pared 2 bases from V and 4 bases from J, leaving 8 bases between. CDR1 is MNHEY, CDR2 SMNVEV, per germline (reference sequence). This CDR3 has 13 amino acids. DNA of the CDR3: TGTGCCAGCAGTTTAGCACAGGCAGAGACCCAGTACTTC. Amino acids: CASSLAQAETQYF.

The chain combines TRBV7-9 with TRBJ2-2; 7 bases line up with TRBD2. Germline V lookup: CDR1 SEHNR, CDR2 FQNEAQ (reference sequence). The CDR3 sequence is 17 residues long. V was pared by 3 bases and J by 6 bases, with 13 bases of the junction left unmatched. The CDR3 sequence is CASSFPERDVRAGELFF. The CDR3 DNA reads TGTGCCAGCAGCTTTCCAGAGCGGGACGTTAGAGCCGGGGAGCTGTTTTTT.

This clonotype was recorded a few times. The chain uses TRBV27 and TRBJ1-1, with D perhaps matching TRBD1 (5 bases). CDR1 is MNHEY, CDR2 SMNVEV, per germline (reference sequence). The germline V and J ends were trimmed by 6 bases and 6 bases, with 11 bases remaining between them. The CDR3 length is 12 residues. This chain's CDR3 is CASSLTGAEAFF. CDR3 nucleotide sequence: TGTGCCAGCAGCCTCACGGGGGCTGAAGCTTTCTTT.

This clonotype was found once. Because the CDR3's place on the DNA is in doubt, the DNA is left out and the CDR3 is given as listed by TCRdb. The chain carries TRBV29-1 and TRBJ2-5; the table names TRBD1, a call not compared with the DNA. The V gene's germline CDR1 is SQVTM and CDR2 ANQGSEA. The CDR3 numbers 13 amino acids, ends counted. CDR3: CSVGPGTGGTQHF.

In its sample, this clonotype was seen a few times. The chain recombines TRBV6-5 with TRBJ1-2; D unclear. Germline loops: CDR1 MNHEY, CDR2 SVGAGI. The CDR3 has 11 residues. CDR3 protein: CASGSNYGYTF. As DNA, the CDR3 is TGTGCGAGCGGTTCTAACTATGGCTACACCTTC.

This clonotype was detected a few times. The V gene is TRBV5-1, the J gene TRBJ2-1; 9 nucleotides line up with TRBD2. This CDR3 spans 15 amino acids. Germline CDR1 and CDR2: SGHRS and YFSETQ. Trimming removed 0 bases from V and 3 bases from J; junction bases left unmatched: 1. The chain's CDR3 is CASSLGTSVYNEQFF. In nucleotides, the CDR3 is TGCGCCAGCAGCTTGGGGACTAGCGTCTACAATGAGCAGTTCTTC.

The rearrangement links TRBV20-1 to TRBJ2-7, with D unresolved. The CDR3 runs to 17 residues. CDR1 and CDR2 (germline): DFQATT, SNEGSKA (reference sequence). Trimming cost V 3 bases and J 2 bases, with 23 bases left between them. This CDR3 is CSASSVLTNGDPYEQYF. The CDR3 DNA reads TGCAGTGCTAGTTCGGTGTTGACAAATGGAGACCCCTACGAGCAGTACTTC.

This clonotype appeared a single time. This chain joins TRBV20-1 and TRBJ1-1; the D gene is possibly TRBD1 (6 bases). This CDR3 has 13 amino acids. Germline values: CDR1 DFQATT, CDR2 SNEGSKA (reference sequence). V dropped 5 bases and J dropped 0 bases, with 10 bases sitting between them. CDR3 DNA sequence: TGCAGTGCTCGACAGGACATGAACACTGAAGCTTTCTTT. Translation gives CSARQDMNTEAFF.

The CDR3 DNA reads TGTGCCAGCAGCCAAGACCCAGGGTACGGGGGTCTCTACACTGAAGCTTTCTTT. It encodes CASSQDPGYGGLYTEAFF. V is TRBV3-1 and J is TRBJ1-1; TRBD1 is a possible D gene (5 bases). The CDR3 has 18 amino acids. Trimming removed 0 bases at V and 3 bases at J, with 20 bases between. Per germline, CDR1 LGHDT and CDR2 YNNKEL (reference sequence). The complete variable domain, with remaining parts taken from reference TRBV3-1 and TRBJ1-1, reads DTAVSQTPKYLVTQMGNDKSIKCEQNLGHDTMYWYKQDSKKFLKIMFSYNNKELIINETVPNRFSPKSPDKAHLNLHINSLELGDSAVYFCASSQDPGYGGLYTEAFFGQGTRLTVV.